Given below is one T cell receptor (beta chain) in context. Seattle's cohort entered during active infection and was followed longitudinally. CDR1 is MNHEY, CDR2 SVGAGI, per germline. Trimming removed 6 bases from V and 2 bases from J; junction bases left unmatched: 8. The CDR3 is made up of 15 amino acids. These data belong to a study of blood T cell repertoires in COVID-19. About the research overall: The cDNA or gDNA used as material had been derived from T cells, B-cell-depleted T cells, or PBMCs.

Original processing methods: The authors estimated nucleated cell counts from reference gene primer amplification. Produced via immunoSEQ multiplex PCR; TCRdb's table is partial and in-frame only. That table furnishes V, J and clone size, whereas the DNA furnished D and trimming. The sample records about 160,000 clones, approximately 85% being singletons. The sequenced sample was peripheral blood. The chain joins TRBV6-5 to TRBJ2-3; 7 bases match TRBD1. The source of this sequence is a man at least 80 years old with COVID-19, enrolled during active disease. The CDR3 reads CASSSPGQSTDTQYF. In nucleotides, the CDR3 is TGTGCCAGCAGCTCTCCGGGACAGTCCACAGATACGCAGTATTTT.